This T cell receptor beta chain was sequenced in a study of post-analysis software for immune sequencing data. Study-level findings and limits: Patients had higher frequencies than controls of about five TRBV segments, including TRBV5-6, TRBV5-1 and TRBV20-1.

The library was made from cDNA and included unique molecular identifiers. TCRdb itself ran the PCR reads through MiXCR, one entry per CDR3 protein. This sample carries 750,000 to 950,000 distinct CDR3 sequences, under 70% of them seen once, and the ten largest clones take around 4.5%. V gave up 5 bases and J gave up 2 bases, with 12 bases separating them. Germline V gene lookup returns CDR1 MNHNY and CDR2 SVGAGI (reference sequence). The CDR3 has 14 amino acids. This clonotype was counted a single time. The target antigen is unknown. The chain combines TRBV6-6 with TRBJ1-2; unclear D gene. This clonotype originated in a girl under 18 with multiple sclerosis. Sequenced material: blood. The CDR3 DNA is TGTGCCAGCAGTCGCATGGCTTTAAACTATGGCTACACCTTC. Encoded protein: CASSRMALNYGYTF.